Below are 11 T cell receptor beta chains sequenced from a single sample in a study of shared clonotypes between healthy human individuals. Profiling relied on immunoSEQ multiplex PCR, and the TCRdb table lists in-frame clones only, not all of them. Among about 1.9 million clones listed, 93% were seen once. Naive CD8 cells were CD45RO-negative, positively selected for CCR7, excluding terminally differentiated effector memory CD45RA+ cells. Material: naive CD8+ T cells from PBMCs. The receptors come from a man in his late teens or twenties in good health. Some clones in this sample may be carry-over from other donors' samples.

CDR3 in DNA: TGTGCCAGTAGTATACGTACTAGCCCCTTCCCAGCAGATACGCAGTATTTT. Protein sequence: CASSIRTSPFPADTQYF. The chain has TRBV19 and TRBJ2-3, with a possible D match to TRBD2 (6 bases). Germline V gene data show CDR1 as LNHDA and CDR2 as SQIVND (reference sequence). Trimming pared 2 bases from V and 4 bases from J, leaving 19 bases between. This CDR3 spans 17 amino acids.

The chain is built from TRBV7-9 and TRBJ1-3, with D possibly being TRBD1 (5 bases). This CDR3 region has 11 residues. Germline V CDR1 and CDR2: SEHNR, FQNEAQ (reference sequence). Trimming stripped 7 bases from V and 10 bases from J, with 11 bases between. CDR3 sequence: CASIRGGTIYF. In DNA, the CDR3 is TGTGCCAGCATCCGCGGGGGGACCATATATTTT.

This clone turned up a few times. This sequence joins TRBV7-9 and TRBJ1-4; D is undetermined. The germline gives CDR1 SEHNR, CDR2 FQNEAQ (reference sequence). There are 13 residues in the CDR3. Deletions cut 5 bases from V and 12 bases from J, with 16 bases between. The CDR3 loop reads CASSPKLGEELFF. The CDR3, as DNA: TGTGCCAGCAGCCCAAAGCTCGGGGAGGAACTGTTTTTT.

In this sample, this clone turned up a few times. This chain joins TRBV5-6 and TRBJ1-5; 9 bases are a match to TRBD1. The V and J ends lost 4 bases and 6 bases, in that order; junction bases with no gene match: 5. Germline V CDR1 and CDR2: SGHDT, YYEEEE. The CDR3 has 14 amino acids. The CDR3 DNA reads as TGTGCCAGCAGCCACCAGACAGGGGGTCAGCCCCAGCATTTT. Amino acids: CASSHQTGGQPQHF. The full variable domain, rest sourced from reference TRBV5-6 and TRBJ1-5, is DAGVTQSPTHLIKTRGQQVTLRCSPKSGHDTVSWYQQALGQGPQFIFQYYEEEERQRGNFPDRFSGHQFPNYSSELNVNALLLGDSALYLCASSHQTGGQPQHFGDGTRLSIL.

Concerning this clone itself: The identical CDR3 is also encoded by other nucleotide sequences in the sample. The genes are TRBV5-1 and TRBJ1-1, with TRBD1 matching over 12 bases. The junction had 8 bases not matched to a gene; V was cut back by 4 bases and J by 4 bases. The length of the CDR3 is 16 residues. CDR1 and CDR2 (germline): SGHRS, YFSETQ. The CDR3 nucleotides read TGCGCCAGCAGCCTCAGGGACAGGGGGCTGGGCACTGAAGCTTTCTTT. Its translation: CASSLRDRGLGTEAFF.

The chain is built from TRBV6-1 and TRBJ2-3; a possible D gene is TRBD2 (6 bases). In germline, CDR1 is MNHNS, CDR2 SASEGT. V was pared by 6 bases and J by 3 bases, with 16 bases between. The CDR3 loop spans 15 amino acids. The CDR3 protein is CASSRLAKGTDTQYF. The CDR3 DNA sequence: TGTGCCAGCAGCCGGCTAGCGAAGGGAACAGATACGCAGTATTTT.

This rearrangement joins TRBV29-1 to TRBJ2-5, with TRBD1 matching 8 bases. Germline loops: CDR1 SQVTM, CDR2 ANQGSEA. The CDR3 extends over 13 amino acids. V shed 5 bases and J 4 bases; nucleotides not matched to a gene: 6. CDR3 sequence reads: CSVLPGGGETQYF. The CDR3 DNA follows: TGCAGCGTTCTCCCAGGGGGCGGAGAGACCCAGTACTTC.

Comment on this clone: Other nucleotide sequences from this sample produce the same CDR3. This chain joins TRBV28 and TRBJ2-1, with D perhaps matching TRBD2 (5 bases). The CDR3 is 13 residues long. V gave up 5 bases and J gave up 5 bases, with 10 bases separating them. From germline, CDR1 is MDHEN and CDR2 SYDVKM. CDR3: CASSLSGNNEQFF. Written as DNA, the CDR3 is TGTGCCAGCAGTCTCAGCGGAAACAATGAGCAGTTCTTC.

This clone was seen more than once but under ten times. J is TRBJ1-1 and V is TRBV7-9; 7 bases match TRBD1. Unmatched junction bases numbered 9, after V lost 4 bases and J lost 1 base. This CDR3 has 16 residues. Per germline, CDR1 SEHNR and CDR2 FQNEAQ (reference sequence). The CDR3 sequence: CASSWRDSYANTEAFF. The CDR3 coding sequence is TGTGCCAGCAGCTGGAGGGACAGCTACGCGAACACTGAAGCTTTCTTT.

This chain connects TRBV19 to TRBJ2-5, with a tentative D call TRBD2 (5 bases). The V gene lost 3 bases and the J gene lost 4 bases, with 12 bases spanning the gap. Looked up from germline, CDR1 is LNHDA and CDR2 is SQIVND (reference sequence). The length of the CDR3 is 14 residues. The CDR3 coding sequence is TGTGCCAGTAGTATCGACTTACGGGGAGAGACCCAGTACTTC. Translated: CASSIDLRGETQYF.

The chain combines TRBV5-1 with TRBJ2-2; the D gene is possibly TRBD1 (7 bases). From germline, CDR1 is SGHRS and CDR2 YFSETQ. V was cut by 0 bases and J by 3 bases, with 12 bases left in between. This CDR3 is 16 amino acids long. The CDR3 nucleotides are TGCGCCAGCAGCTTGGCCAGCAGGGGGGACACCGGGGAGCTGTTTTTT. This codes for CASSLASRGDTGELFF.